The TCR beta chain described here comes from a study of cytomegalovirus exposure and HLA in healthy donors. Vbeta (60) and Jbeta (13) primers were used in the PCR. Some clones are missing from TCRdb's copy, which holds only in-frame ones; the method was immunoSEQ multiplex PCR. The table lists around 150,000 clones, about 72% of them singletons. The CDR3 loop spans 15 amino acids. Between the trimmed V and J ends, which lost 7 bases and 0 bases, there was a span of 16 bases. CDR1 MNHNS and CDR2 SASEGT come from the germline V gene. This clonotype originated in a man aged 30 to 39 in good health and CMV-seropositive. The chain has TRBV6-1 and TRBJ2-7; tentatively, D is TRBD1 (5 bases). Sequenced sample: PBMCs. CDR3 in DNA: TGTGCCAGCACCAGGACAACCCGGCACTCCTACGAGCAGTACTTC. Protein: CASTRTTRHSYEQYF.